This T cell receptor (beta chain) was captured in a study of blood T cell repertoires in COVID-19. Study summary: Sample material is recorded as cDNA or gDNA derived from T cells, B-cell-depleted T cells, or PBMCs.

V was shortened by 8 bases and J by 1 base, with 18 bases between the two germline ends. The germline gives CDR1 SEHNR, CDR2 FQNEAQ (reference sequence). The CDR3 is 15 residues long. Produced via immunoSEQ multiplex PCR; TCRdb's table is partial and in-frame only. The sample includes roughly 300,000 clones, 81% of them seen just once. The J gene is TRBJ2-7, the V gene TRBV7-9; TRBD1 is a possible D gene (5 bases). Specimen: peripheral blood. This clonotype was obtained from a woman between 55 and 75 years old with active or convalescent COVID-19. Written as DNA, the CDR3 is TGTGCCAGCCTATCCAAGTGGGGCCAGTCCTACGAGCAGTACTTC. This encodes CASLSKWGQSYEQYF. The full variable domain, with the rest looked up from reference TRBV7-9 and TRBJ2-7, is DTGVSQNPRHKITKRGQNVTFRCDPISEHNRLYWYRQTLGQGPEFLTYFQNEAQLEKSRLLSDRFSAERPKGSFSTLEIQRTEQGDSAMYLCASLSKWGQSYEQYFGPGTRLTVT.